This TCR beta chain was profiled in a study of T cell changes during pregnancy in multiple sclerosis. The V and J ends lost 4 bases and 3 bases, in that order; junction bases with no gene match: 7. This CDR3 comprises 17 residues. The germline V gene encodes CDR1 LNHDA and CDR2 SQIVND (reference sequence). Sequencing was performed with immunoSEQ multiplex PCR; in TCRdb, only in-frame clones are kept and a portion is missing. The data contain some 50,000 clones, around 92% of them singletons. The chain links TRBV19 to TRBJ2-2; TRBD2 matches 11 bases. The source is a female donor with multiple sclerosis, enrolled in a pregnancy study. Sample: CD4+ T cells from peripheral blood mononuclear cells, taken in the second trimester of pregnancy. In DNA form, the CDR3 reads TGTGCCAGTAGTAATAGCGGGAGGGCCGTGTACACCGGGGAGCTGTTTTTT. Translated: CASSNSGRAVYTGELFF.